These 11 T cell receptor beta chains came from one sample sequenced in a study of cytomegalovirus exposure and HLA in healthy donors. Both 60 Vbeta primers and 13 Jbeta primers went into the PCR. The method was immunoSEQ multiplex PCR; TCRdb's version includes in-frame clones alone and lacks a portion of them. Altogether fewer than 55,000 clones are present, 72% being singletons, with the ten largest covering roughly 22%. Sequenced sample: PBMCs. These TCRs come from a woman in her fifties or sixties in good health and CMV-seropositive.

Only one count was recorded for this clone. This chain connects TRBV28 to TRBJ2-5; 8 nucleotides align to TRBD1. Trimming cost V 4 bases and J 5 bases; bases outside gene matches: 9. CDR3 size: 15 residues. Per germline, CDR1 MDHEN and CDR2 SYDVKM. In DNA, the CDR3 is TGTGCCAGCAGTTCGCCCCGGACAGGGAAGGAGACCCAGTACTTC. Its protein is CASSSPRTGKETQYF.

The gene calls are TRBV6-6 and TRBJ1-4, with 7 nucleotides matching TRBD1. This CDR3 comprises 13 residues. Losses at the gene ends were 2 bases for V and 7 bases for J; bases not matched to a gene: 1. CDR1 is MNHNY, CDR2 SVGAGI, per germline (reference sequence). CDR3 in DNA: TGTGCCAGCAGTTACGACAGGGTTGAAAAACTGTTTTTT. Protein product: CASSYDRVEKLFF.

The chain employs TRBV7-3 and TRBJ1-1; no definite D call. Germline CDR1 is SGHTA and CDR2 is FQGTGA. This CDR3 comprises 13 residues. V was trimmed by 4 bases and J by 1 base, leaving 7 bases between them. CDR3 sequence (DNA): TGTGCCAGCAGCTCTCAGTGGAACACTGAAGCTTTCTTT. It translates to CASSSQWNTEAFF.

V gene TRBV2 combines with J gene TRBJ2-7; no clear D. V shed 5 bases and J shed 4 bases, with 21 bases lying between them. The CDR3 is made up of 16 amino acids. Germline assignment: CDR1 SNHLY and CDR2 FYNNEI. CDR3 coding DNA: TGTGCCAGCAGTAATGGCCCCCTGAGGAGCCCTTACGAGCAGTACTTC. Its protein product is CASSNGPLRSPYEQYF.

The V call is TRBV7-2, the J call TRBJ2-5; no firm D call. The CDR3 is made up of 13 amino acids. Trimming removed 1 base from V and 1 base from J, with 4 bases in between. The germline V gene encodes CDR1 SGHTA and CDR2 FQGNSA. The CDR3 reads CASSLGAQETQYF. CDR3 DNA sequence: TGTGCCAGCAGCTTAGGGGCCCAAGAGACCCAGTACTTC.

This clone occurred once. This chain uses TRBV7-2 with TRBJ2-7; D is perhaps TRBD1 (6 bases). V was trimmed by 5 bases and J by 5 bases, leaving 10 bases between them. The CDR3 has 12 residues. Germline V gives CDR1 SGHTA, CDR2 FQGNSA. CDR3 amino acids: CASSTYRDEQYF. The CDR3 coding sequence is TGTGCCAGCAGCACCTACAGGGACGAGCAGTACTTC.

This chain joins TRBV6-5 and TRBJ1-4, with unresolved D. Trimming left V 0 bases short and J 8 bases short, with 13 bases between. CDR3 size: 15 residues. Germline V gene sequence: CDR1 MNHEY, CDR2 SVGAGI. The DNA for the CDR3 is TGTGCCAGCAGTTACTCCGCGGGTGAGAACGAAAAACTGTTTTTT. It translates to CASSYSAGENEKLFF.

The chain carries TRBV9 and TRBJ1-1; D is undetermined. The CDR3 contains 15 residues. In germline, CDR1 is SGDLS, CDR2 YYNGEE. V was shortened by 4 bases and J by 5 bases, with 18 bases between the two germline ends. CDR3 in amino acids: CASSPLSGGGTEAFF. The CDR3 region has the DNA TGTGCCAGCAGCCCCCTGTCGGGAGGAGGAACTGAAGCTTTCTTT.

The chain links TRBV14 to TRBJ2-3, with 8 bases fitting TRBD1. Germline values: CDR1 SGHDN, CDR2 FVKESK. Losses at the gene ends were 3 bases for V and 0 bases for J; bases not matched to a gene: 5. This CDR3 contains 16 residues. CDR3 DNA sequence: TGTGCCAGCAGCCACCGACAGGGGCAGAGCACAGATACGCAGTATTTT. Its protein product is CASSHRQGQSTDTQYF.

J is TRBJ2-7 and V is TRBV2; TRBD2 might be the D (5 bases). Germline V gene data show CDR1 as SNHLY and CDR2 as FYNNEI. The V and J ends lost 7 bases and 9 bases respectively, with 16 bases between them. This CDR3 comprises 12 residues. The CDR3 nucleotides are TGTGCCAGCACCCCGAGAGGGTCGTGGCAGTACTTC. Its protein is CASTPRGSWQYF.

The CDR3 region is CASSPFLAVFYEQYF. The DNA for the CDR3 is TGTGCCAGTAGCCCCTTCCTAGCGGTATTTTACGAGCAGTACTTC. J is TRBJ2-7 and V is TRBV19; 7 bases fit TRBD2. The CDR3 covers 15 residues. The V segment lost 6 bases and the J segment 4 bases; nucleotides outside the gene matches: 12. CDR1 is LNHDA, CDR2 SQIVND, per germline (reference sequence). The full variable domain, its missing parts supplied by reference TRBV19 and TRBJ2-7, is DGGITQSPKYLFRKEGQNVTLSCEQNLNHDAMYWYRQDPGQGLRLIYYSQIVNDFQKGDIAEGYSVSREKKESFPLTVTSAQKNPTAFYLCASSPFLAVFYEQYFGPGTRLTVT.